This paragraph reports one T cell receptor beta chain. These data belong to a study of blood T cell repertoires in COVID-19. Study summary: Specimens from acute and convalescent COVID-19 originated in the United States, Italy and Spain. Sample material is recorded as cDNA or gDNA derived from T cells, B-cell-depleted T cells, or PBMCs.

This CDR3 contains 13 residues. Trimming took off 6 bases at V and 0 bases at J, with 8 bases between the two ends. CDR1 and CDR2 (germline): SNHLY, FYNNEI. The table came from immunoSEQ multiplex PCR; TCRdb's copy has only in-frame clones and leaves some out. The sample carries approximately 270,000 clones, approximately 90% recorded once. Participants were aged roughly 18 to 90 years, lived in under 25 US areas, and enrolled virtually. Membership in each cohort depended on participant-reported clinical history. What was sequenced was PBMCs or T cells enriched from blood (not recorded which). The rearrangement uses TRBV2 and TRBJ1-1; D remains unclear. The clonotype originates from a human donor in a cohort exposed to, infected with or recovered from COVID-19 (not recorded which). The donor label of this sample is uncertain. The CDR3 reads CASSLQVNTEAFF. DNA for the CDR3: TGTGCCAGCAGCTTGCAGGTGAACACTGAAGCTTTCTTT.